A single sample gave rise to the 25 T cell receptor beta chains below, sequenced in a study of T cells in Graves' hyperthyroidism and ophthalmopathy. Amplified regions were TCR beta CDR3 sequences from RNA transcripts. HTBI primers drove first-round RT-PCR of the TCR CDR3. MiXCR was run by TCRdb on the multiplex PCR reads, yielding one entry per CDR3 protein. The table includes around 520,000 distinct CDR3 sequences, approximately 14% detected once. The sample was blood. Source of these receptors: a woman aged 18 to 35 with Graves' hyperthyroidism.

In this sample, this clonotype turned up many times. The chain joins TRBV19 to TRBJ2-7; D remains ambiguous. The V gene lost 9 bases and the J gene lost 1 base, with 4 bases spanning the gap. This CDR3 contains 10 residues. CDR1 is LNHDA and CDR2 is SQIVND in the germline V gene (reference sequence). The chain's CDR3 is CARISYEQYV. The CDR3 DNA is TGTGCCAGGATATCCTACGAGCAGTACGTC.

The chain couples TRBV29-1 to TRBJ1-5, with 7 bases identical to TRBD1. V dropped 5 bases and J dropped 4; count of bases not matched to a gene: 8. The CDR3 covers 14 residues. Germline loops: CDR1 SQVTM, CDR2 ANQGSEA. The CDR3, as DNA: TGCAGCGTTTCGCCGGGACAGAGAAATCAGCCCCAGCATTTT. This gives the protein CSVSPGQRNQPQHF.

This clonotype has ten or more counts. J is TRBJ1-5 and V is TRBV12-3 or TRBV12-4, with 7 bases lining up with TRBD1. The CDR3 runs to 15 residues. The ends lost 5 bases at V and 0 bases at J; junction bases unmatched: 4. The CDR3 bases are TGTGCCAGCAGTCGCAACAGGGGTAGCAATCAGCCCCAGCATTTT. Its translation: CASSRNRGSNQPQHF.

A note on this clonotype: The conserved closing phenylalanine or tryptophan is absent in this CDR3, likely reflecting a read error. The chain joins TRBV4-1 to TRBJ2-1; D is tentatively TRBD1 or TRBD2 (5 bases each). The CDR3 is made up of 16 amino acids. CDR1 MGHRA and CDR2 YSYEKL come from the germline V gene. V was trimmed by 3 bases and J by 3 bases, leaving 15 bases between them. The CDR3 here is CASSQSRDQGYNEQFL. Here the CDR3 DNA reads TGCGCCAGCAGCCAGAGCCGGGACCAAGGCTACAATGAGCAGTTCCTC.

This clonotype was found many times. The V call is TRBV11-3, the J call TRBJ2-3, with 7 nucleotides matching TRBD2. CDR1 SGHNT and CDR2 YENEEA come from the germline V gene. J gave up 3 bases and V 5 bases, and 26 bases lay outside the gene matches. The CDR3 extends over 21 amino acids. The chain's CDR3 is CASSLVWRGRAQIGRTDTQYF. The CDR3 DNA reads as TGTGCCAGCAGCCTAGTCTGGCGGGGGAGGGCCCAGATCGGTCGGACAGATACGCAGTATTTT.

The V gene is TRBV11-2, the J gene TRBJ2-2, with a possible D match to TRBD1 (6 bases). Germline V gene lookup returns CDR1 SGHAT and CDR2 FQNNGV. V lost 3 bases, J lost 5 bases, and 13 bases lay in between. The CDR3 consists of 15 residues. The CDR3 nucleotides are TGTGCCAGCAGCTTTCCAGGGGATATGACCGGGGAGCTGTTTTTT. This translates into CASSFPGDMTGELFF.

This clonotype appeared a few times. This chain connects TRBV7-8 to TRBJ2-2; the D call may be TRBD1 or TRBD2 (5 bases each). This CDR3 is built from 13 residues. Trimming stripped 1 base from V and 10 bases from J, with 10 bases between. Germline CDR1 SGHVS, CDR2 FQNEAQ. Here the CDR3 reads CASSLVGDEELFF. The DNA for the CDR3 is TGTGCCAGCAGCTTAGTAGGGGACGAGGAGCTGTTTTTT.

The sample holds many counts of this clonotype. The V call is TRBV27, the J call TRBJ2-1, with 8 bases that match TRBD2. The CDR3 runs to 13 residues. V shed 6 bases and J 7 bases; nucleotides not matched to a gene: 5. The germline CDR1 and CDR2 sequences are MNHEY and SMNVEV (reference sequence). The CDR3 DNA reads as TGTGCCAGCAGCTTGGGACTAGTAAATGAGCAGTTCTTC. Translating it yields CASSLGLVNEQFF.

The V gene is TRBV7-2, the J gene TRBJ2-1; unclear D gene. V lost 6 bases, J lost 8 bases, and 17 bases lay in between. Germline V gene sequence: CDR1 SGHTA, CDR2 FQGNSA. The CDR3 is 14 amino acids. CDR3 residues: CASRKNTASDEQFF. CDR3 DNA sequence: TGTGCCAGCAGAAAAAACACAGCGAGCGATGAGCAGTTCTTC. The full variable domain, completed using reference TRBV7-2 and TRBJ2-1, is GAGVSQSPSNKVTEKGKDVELRCDPISGHTALYWYRQSLGQGLEFLIYFQGNSAPDKSGLPSDRFSAERTGGSVSTLTIQRTQQEDSAVYLCASRKNTASDEQFFGPGTRLTVL.

This clonotype occurred many times. The genes are TRBV20-1 and TRBJ2-1; 10 bases map to TRBD2. Germline lookup yields CDR1 DFQATT and CDR2 SNEGSKA (reference sequence). V dropped 4 bases and J dropped 10; count of bases not matched to a gene: 7. This CDR3 is built from 13 residues. The CDR3 protein is CSATSGRAEEQFF. Here the CDR3 DNA reads TGCAGTGCTACCAGCGGGAGGGCCGAAGAGCAGTTCTTC.

This clonotype was counted many times. This chain connects TRBV7-8 to TRBJ2-1; D not certain. CDR1 SGHVS and CDR2 FQNEAQ come from the germline V gene. Trimming took 0 bases from V and 0 from J, leaving 6 bases between them. This CDR3 has 15 amino acids. CDR3: CASSLAGFSYNEQFF. DNA of the CDR3: TGTGCCAGCAGCTTAGCGGGCTTCTCCTACAATGAGCAGTTCTTC.

This clonotype was found many times. This chain connects TRBV7-9 to TRBJ2-7; D is perhaps TRBD1 (6 bases). The V end lost 5 bases, the J end lost 5 bases, and 13 bases lay between the germline ends. The germline V gene has CDR1 SEHNR and CDR2 FQNEAQ (reference sequence). CDR3 length: 13 residues. The CDR3 here is CASSDYRAHEQYV. CDR3 nucleotides: TGTGCCAGCAGCGACTACAGGGCCCACGAGCAGTACGTC.

The genes are TRBV28 and TRBJ2-7, with D maybe TRBD2 (5 bases). V lost 5 bases, J lost 7 bases, and 18 bases lay in between. The CDR3 has 14 amino acids. Germline V gene data show CDR1 as MDHEN and CDR2 as SYDVKM. CDR3 in amino acids: CASSGREGWREQYF. CDR3 DNA sequence: TGTGCCAGCAGTGGTAGGGAAGGCTGGAGGGAGCAGTACTTC.

This clonotype was counted between two and nine times. The chain employs TRBV4-1 and TRBJ2-2; no definite D call. V was pared by 1 base and J by 2 bases, with 8 bases between. From germline, CDR1 is MGHRA and CDR2 YSYEKL. The CDR3 totals 15 residues. The CDR3 bases are TGCGCCAGCAGCCAAGTAGGGCTAAACACCGGGGAGCTGTTTTTT. Translation: CASSQVGLNTGELFF.

This clonotype has a count of ten or more. V usage is TRBV30 and J usage is TRBJ1-1, with TRBD1 as a possible D gene (6 bases). CDR1 and CDR2 from the germline V gene are GTSNPN and SVGIG (reference sequence). Deletions cut 4 bases from V and 6 bases from J, with 12 bases between. This CDR3 region has 12 residues. CDR3 amino acids: CAWIVRGAEAFF. Here the CDR3 DNA reads TGTGCCTGGATTGTCAGGGGAGCTGAAGCTTTCTTT.

This clonotype was counted many times. This sequence joins TRBV20-1 and TRBJ2-1; D possibly corresponds to TRBD2 (6 bases). The germline CDR1 and CDR2 sequences are DFQATT and SNEGSKA (reference sequence). The CDR3 is made up of 15 amino acids. V lost 0 bases and J 8 bases, leaving 17 bases between the germline ends. CDR3 amino acids: CSAREPGLHGDEQFF. CDR3 coding DNA: TGCAGTGCTAGAGAACCGGGACTCCACGGGGATGAGCAGTTCTTC.

This clonotype has a count of ten or more. This rearrangement joins TRBV11-3 to TRBJ2-3; 9 positions agree with TRBD1. Trimming removed 3 bases from V and 4 bases from J; junction bases left unmatched: 5. The CDR3 extends over 15 amino acids. CDR1 and CDR2 (germline): SGHNT, YENEEA. CDR3 protein: CASSLGQGESDTQYF. The CDR3 nucleotides read TGTGCCAGCAGCTTGGGACAGGGAGAGTCAGATACGCAGTATTTT.

This clonotype showed up many times. The chain has TRBV2 and TRBJ1-1; D remains ambiguous. The V end lost 3 bases, the J end lost 2 bases, and 4 bases lay between the germline ends. CDR3 length: 12 residues. Germline V gives CDR1 SNHLY, CDR2 FYNNEI. The CDR3, as DNA: TGTGCCAGCAGTGACTCTAACACTGAAGCTTTCTTT. It encodes CASSDSNTEAFF.

This clonotype was seen many times. The chain employs TRBV20-1 and TRBJ2-7, with 12 nucleotides matching TRBD2. This CDR3 region has 13 residues. Per the germline V gene, CDR1 is DFQATT and CDR2 is SNEGSKA (reference sequence). V lost 5 bases and J lost 5; bases outside the gene matches: 4. CDR3 loop: CSAFRTSGNEQYF. CDR3 DNA: TGCAGTGCTTTCCGGACTAGCGGGAACGAGCAGTACTTC.

This clonotype was observed many times. The rearrangement uses TRBV19 and TRBJ2-2, with D perhaps being TRBD1 or TRBD2 (5 bases each). The V and J ends lost 2 bases and 6 bases respectively, with 16 bases between them. The germline CDR1 and CDR2 sequences are LNHDA and SQIVND (reference sequence). The CDR3 has 16 residues. The CDR3 is CASSIPRRAGPGELFF. In DNA form, the CDR3 reads TGTGCCAGTAGTATACCAAGGCGGGCAGGGCCCGGGGAGCTGTTTTTT.

In its sample, this clonotype was seen many times. The chain employs TRBV7-3 and TRBJ2-1; D remains ambiguous. CDR3 size: 17 residues. Trimming removed 1 base at V and 1 base at J, with 14 bases between. The germline V gene has CDR1 SGHTA and CDR2 FQGTGA. In DNA form, the CDR3 reads TGTGCCAGCAGCTTAAGTTCATTGGGATCGTCCTACAATGAGCAGTTCTTC. It is translated as CASSLSSLGSSYNEQFF.

This clonotype was seen repeatedly, ten times or more. V gene TRBV30 combines with J gene TRBJ1-2; TRBD1 might be the D (6 bases). CDR1 and CDR2 (germline): GTSNPN, SVGIG (reference sequence). The CDR3 loop spans 14 amino acids. Deletions cut 3 bases from V and 5 bases from J, with 16 bases between. In DNA form, the CDR3 reads TGTGCCTGGAGACAAGGACAGAGGGTTTATGGCTACACCTTC. Amino acid sequence: CAWRQGQRVYGYTF. The full variable domain, in which reference TRBV30 and TRBJ1-2 provide the parts outside the CDR3, is SQTIHQWPATLVQPVGSPLSLECTVEGTSNPNLYWYRQAAGRGLQLLFYSVGIGQISSEVPQNLSASRPQDRQFILSSKKLLLSDSGFYLCAWRQGQRVYGYTFGSGTRLTVV.

The chain links TRBV14 to TRBJ1-6; the D is unclear. The V end lost 1 base, the J end lost 18 bases, and 19 bases lay between the germline ends. The CDR3 contains 14 residues. CDR1 is SGHDN, CDR2 FVKESK, per germline. CDR3 region: CASSQGRYNSPGHF. The CDR3 nucleotides read TGTGCCAGCAGCCAAGGGCGGTATAATTCACCCGGCCACTTT.

The chain combines TRBV19 with TRBJ1-1, with D possibly being TRBD1 (6 bases). V was cut by 4 bases and J by 1 base, with 10 bases left in between. Germline V gene sequence: CDR1 LNHDA, CDR2 SQIVND (reference sequence). There are 14 residues in the CDR3. The CDR3 spells CASSNLGANTEAFF. CDR3 bases: TGTGCCAGTAGTAATCTGGGGGCGAACACTGAAGCTTTCTTT.

The sample holds many counts of this clonotype. This rearrangement joins TRBV2 to TRBJ1-3; 7 positions agree with TRBD1. J gave up 5 bases and V 6 bases, and 4 bases lay outside the gene matches. The CDR3 totals 13 residues. Germline V gene data show CDR1 as SNHLY and CDR2 as FYNNEI. The CDR3, as DNA: TGTGCCAGCAGAGAGGACAGGCGAAACACCATATATTTT. Amino acid sequence: CASREDRRNTIYF.